This TCR beta chain was observed in a study of blood T cell repertoires in COVID-19. As processed by the authors: Cell counts per sample came from amplifying reference gene primers. The data were produced by immunoSEQ multiplex PCR, yet TCRdb's version contains in-frame clones alone and is incomplete. V, J and clone size were drawn from that table, and D and trimming were deduced from the DNA. Among hundreds of thousands of clones listed, about 94% were seen once. Seattle's cohort entered during active infection and was followed longitudinally. In germline, CDR1 is LGHDT, CDR2 YNNKEL (reference sequence). This CDR3 is built from 14 residues. The V end was cut by 4 bases, the J end by 8 bases, with 17 bases between.

The sample comprised peripheral blood. The source is a man aged 60 to 75 with COVID-19, enrolled during active disease. J is TRBJ1-1 and V is TRBV3-1 (or the pseudogene TRBV3-2); no clear D gene. CDR3 DNA sequence: TGTGCCAGCAGCCCCGATAGAGGTGGAGGGGAAGCTTTCTTT. It is translated as CASSPDRGGGEAFF.